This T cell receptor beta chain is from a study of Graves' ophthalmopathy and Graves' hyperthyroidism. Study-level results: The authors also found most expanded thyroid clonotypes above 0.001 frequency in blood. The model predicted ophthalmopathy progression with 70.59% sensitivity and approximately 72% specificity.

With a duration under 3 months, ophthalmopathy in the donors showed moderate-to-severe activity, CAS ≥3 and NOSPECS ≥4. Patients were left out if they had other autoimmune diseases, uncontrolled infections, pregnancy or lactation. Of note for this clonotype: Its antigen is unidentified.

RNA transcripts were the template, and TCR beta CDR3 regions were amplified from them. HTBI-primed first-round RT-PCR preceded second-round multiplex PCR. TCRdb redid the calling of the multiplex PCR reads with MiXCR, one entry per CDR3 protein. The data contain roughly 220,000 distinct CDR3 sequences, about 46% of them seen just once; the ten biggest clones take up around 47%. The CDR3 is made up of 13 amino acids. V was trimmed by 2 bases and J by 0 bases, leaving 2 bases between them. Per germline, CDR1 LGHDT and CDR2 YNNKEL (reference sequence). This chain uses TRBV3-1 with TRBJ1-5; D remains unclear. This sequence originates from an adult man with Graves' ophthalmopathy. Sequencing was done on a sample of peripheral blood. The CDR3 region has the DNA TGTGCCAGCAGCCAATTTAGCAATCAGCCCCAGCATTTT. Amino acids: CASSQFSNQPQHF.